The rows below give T cell receptor beta chains drawn from one sample of a study of blood T cell repertoires in COVID-19. Assay used: immunoSEQ multiplex PCR; TCRdb lists only in-frame clones, some missing. The sample carries hundreds of thousands of clones, about 85% recorded once. Sequencing was done on a sample of PBMCs or T cells enriched from blood (not recorded which). Source of these receptors: a woman between 18 and 29 years old with acute COVID-19. Both conserved end residues are part of each CDR3. Fields, in order: clone size, J gene, V gene, D gene, CDR3 protein, CDR3 DNA. A D gene is named only where the DNA matches it firmly. The size of a clone is reported for some rows only, either as once, few or many, or as a class for expanded clones.

.,TRBJ1-1,TRBV4-3,.,CASSQDLATRNTEAFF,TGCGCCAGCAGCCAAGATCTGGCGACTCGGAACACTGAAGCTTTCTTT
.,TRBJ1-2,TRBV19,TRBD1,CASSMNPRQGENGYTF,TGTGCCAGTAGTATGAATCCCCGACAGGGGGAAAATGGCTACACCTTC
.,TRBJ1-3,TRBV24-1,TRBD1,CATSDLDRASTGNTIYF,TGTGCCACCAGTGACCTCGACAGGGCATCAACTGGAAACACCATATATTTT
.,TRBJ2-1,TRBV30,.,CAWSWGLSNEQFF,TGTGCCTGGAGTTGGGGGCTGTCCAATGAGCAGTTCTTC
.,TRBJ2-3,TRBV11-2,.,CASSLFDTDTQYF,TGTGCCAGCAGCTTATTCGACACGGATACGCAGTATTTT
.,TRBJ2-5,TRBV4-3,.,CASSQDRGLGGVQETQYF,TGCGCCAGCAGCCAAGATCGGGGCTTGGGCGGGGTCCAAGAGACCCAGTACTTC
.,TRBJ1-4,TRBV9,.,CASSLRATNEKLFF,TGTGCCAGCAGTTTGAGAGCAACTAATGAAAAACTGTTTTTT
.,TRBJ1-2,TRBV5-1,.,CASSLAEGAGANTF,TGCGCCAGCAGCTTGGCCGAGGGAGCTGGAGCTAACACCTTC
.,TRBJ2-7,TRBV19,TRBD1,CASRGQGLDKQYF,TGTGCCAGTAGGGGACAGGGCCTCGACAAGCAGTACTTC
.,TRBJ1-2,TRBV3-1/TRBV3-2,TRBD1,CASSPRQGIANYGYTF,TGTGCCAGCAGCCCTCGACAGGGCATAGCTAACTATGGCTACACCTTC
.,TRBJ2-7,TRBV27,.,CASSLVTDYEQYF,TGTGCCAGCAGTTTGGTAACAGACTACGAGCAGTACTTC
.,TRBJ1-5,TRBV28,.,CASSLIGVLQPQHF,TGTGCCAGCAGTTTAATCGGGGTCCTTCAGCCCCAGCATTTT
.,TRBJ1-2,TRBV6-5,TRBD1,CASSPGQGPYGYTF,TGTGCCAGCAGCCCCGGACAGGGCCCCTATGGCTACACCTTC
.,TRBJ2-5,TRBV7-9,.,CASSLTTDGETQYF,TGTGCCAGCAGCTTAACGACAGACGGGGAGACCCAGTACTTC
.,TRBJ2-7,TRBV2,TRBD1,CASSDDRADEQYF,TGTGCCAGCAGTGATGACAGGGCGGACGAGCAGTACTTC
.,TRBJ1-3,TRBV15,TRBD1,CATSRGPGQGPLSGNTIYF,TGTGCCACCAGCAGGGGGCCGGGACAGGGGCCCCTCTCTGGAAACACCATATATTTT
.,TRBJ2-1,TRBV6-4,TRBD1,CASSEGQAYNEQFF,TGTGCCAGCAGTGAGGGACAGGCTTACAATGAGCAGTTCTTC
.,TRBJ2-7,TRBV5-4,.,CASSFHPDYYEQYF,TGTGCCAGCAGCTTTCATCCGGACTACTACGAGCAGTACTTC
.,TRBJ2-7,TRBV28,.,CASSFPPTYEQYF,TGTGCCAGCAGTTTCCCCCCAACCTACGAGCAGTACTTC
.,TRBJ1-2,TRBV24-1,.,CATSDSPGPYYGYTF,TGTGCCACCAGTGATTCTCCAGGGCCCTACTATGGCTACACCTTC
.,TRBJ1-1,TRBV5-1,.,CASSLDRTKTEAFF,TGCGCCAGCAGCTTGGACAGAACGAAAACTGAAGCTTTCTTT
few,TRBJ2-7,TRBV9,TRBD1,CASSPGTGKGEQYF,TGTGCCAGCAGCCCGGGGACAGGGAAGGGGGAGCAGTACTTC
.,TRBJ1-1,TRBV27,TRBD1,CASSLGQGEAFF,TGTGCCAGCAGTCTCGGACAGGGGGAAGCTTTCTTT
.,TRBJ1-6,TRBV6-6,.,CASGTQERAPLHF,TGTGCCAGCGGAACACAGGAACGGGCACCCCTCCACTTT
.,TRBJ2-7,TRBV25-1,.,CASSGGGRYEQYF,TGTGCCAGCAGTGGGGGGGGCCGCTACGAGCAGTACTTC
.,TRBJ1-3,TRBV5-1,.,CASSLDRGNTIYF,TGCGCCAGCAGCTTGGACAGGGGAAACACCATATATTTT
.,TRBJ1-4,TRBV10-1,.,CASSEGGISEKLFF,TGCGCCAGCAGTGAGGGGGGGATCAGTGAAAAACTGTTTTTT
.,TRBJ1-2,TRBV30,TRBD1,CAGEQGTNYGYTF,TGTGCCGGGGAACAGGGGACGAACTATGGCTACACCTTC
few,TRBJ1-2,TRBV4-1,.,CASSQDGGKGYGYTF,TGCGCCAGCAGCCAAGATGGAGGGAAGGGCTATGGCTACACCTTC
once,TRBJ1-1,TRBV5-4,.,CASSLMGSTEAFF,TGTGCCAGCAGCTTGATGGGGAGCACTGAAGCTTTCTTT
once,TRBJ2-7,TRBV10-1,.,CASSEYRGSYEQYF,TGCGCCAGCAGTGAGTACAGAGGGAGCTACGAGCAGTACTTC
.,TRBJ1-2,TRBV4-2,.,CASSQEKVTHGTNYGYTF,TGTGCCAGCAGCCAAGAAAAGGTCACCCACGGGACAAACTATGGCTACACCTTC
.,TRBJ2-1,TRBV7-8,.,CASSPPTGRGINEQFF,TGTGCCAGCAGCCCCCCCACCGGCCGCGGGATCAATGAGCAGTTCTTC
.,TRBJ1-1,TRBV3-1/TRBV3-2,.,CASSQDERFPNTEAFF,TGTGCCAGCAGCCAAGATGAGCGGTTCCCGAACACTGAAGCTTTCTTT
once,TRBJ1-6,TRBV19,TRBD1,CASSIDRTGVSPLHF,TGTGCCAGTAGTATAGATAGGACAGGGGTCTCACCCCTCCACTTT
.,TRBJ1-1,TRBV10-1,.,CASSDQTLMNTEAFF,TGCGCCAGCAGTGACCAGACTCTCATGAACACTGAAGCTTTCTTT
.,TRBJ2-2,TRBV9,.,CASSVQAGELFF,TGTGCCAGCAGCGTGCAGGCCGGGGAGCTGTTTTTT
.,TRBJ2-3,TRBV19,TRBD2,CASSIVAGGHVDTQYF,TGTGCCAGTAGTATAGTAGCGGGGGGGCATGTCGATACGCAGTATTTT
.,TRBJ1-1,TRBV27,TRBD1,CASSSRQGFHTEAFF,TGTGCCAGCAGTTCGCGACAGGGTTTCCACACTGAAGCTTTCTTT
.,TRBJ2-1,TRBV4-2,.,CASSQERLPSDEQFF,TGTGCCAGCAGCCAAGAGCGACTCCCGTCGGATGAGCAGTTCTTC
.,TRBJ2-3,TRBV18,TRBD1,CASSDRGLGTDTQYF,TGTGCCAGCTCAGACAGGGGGCTTGGTACAGATACGCAGTATTTT
.,TRBJ2-2,TRBV14,.,CASSQGTGMPNTGELFF,TGTGCCAGCAGCCAAGGTACAGGGATGCCGAACACCGGGGAGCTGTTTTTT
.,TRBJ2-1,TRBV7-2,TRBD2,CASSLNPGLGGYNEQFF,TGTGCCAGCAGCTTAAATCCGGGACTAGGGGGATACAATGAGCAGTTCTTC
once,TRBJ1-2,TRBV6-5,.,CASTQGPNYGYTF,TGTGCCAGCACTCAGGGGCCCAACTATGGCTACACCTTC
.,TRBJ2-1,TRBV18,.,CASSPTGREGNEQFF,TGTGCCAGCTCACCTACAGGGAGGGAAGGGAATGAGCAGTTCTTC